This T cell receptor beta chain was identified in a study of cytomegalovirus exposure and HLA in healthy donors. Study summary: The same platform as the 650 to 700 first-cohort repertoires was used for the 100 to 150 validation repertoires, a later analysis reported.

Germline lookup yields CDR1 SGHDN and CDR2 FVKESK. The CDR3 length is 14 residues. Trimming left V 4 bases short and J 4 bases short, with 12 bases between. Repertoires were generated with immunoSEQ multiplex PCR, while TCRdb's copy carries only in-frame clones and drops some. The sample has about 40,000 clones, over 85% seen once. The sequenced sample consisted of PBMCs. The TCR originated in a woman younger than 30 in good health and CMV-seronegative. The V gene is TRBV14, the J gene TRBJ2-3; tentative D call: TRBD1 (6 bases). In nucleotides, the CDR3 is TGTGCCAGCAGCCTCAGGGACATCGCAGATACGCAGTATTTT. This encodes CASSLRDIADTQYF.